Each of the 13 T cell receptor beta chains below was sequenced from the same sample in a study of CD8 T cells in Susac syndrome. Random hexamers were used to reverse transcribe an amount of about 0.45 to 1 ug RNA. TCRdb redid the calling of the immunoSEQ multiplex PCR reads with MiXCR, one entry per CDR3 protein. The sample lists 150,000 to 200,000 distinct CDR3 sequences, approximately 92% seen once, with over 0.11% in the top ten. Input material: CD4+ T cells from PBMCs. The receptors derive from a human donor in good health.

This clonotype was counted a single time. The chain recombines TRBV3-1 with TRBJ1-3, with unresolved D. CDR1 is LGHDT, CDR2 YNNKEL, per germline (reference sequence). Between the trimmed V and J ends, which lost 4 bases and 4 bases, there was a span of 11 bases. The CDR3 is 14 amino acids. The CDR3 reads CASSLFSDGNTIYF. CDR3 DNA: TGTGCCAGCAGCCTGTTCTCGGACGGAAACACCATATATTTT.

The chain carries TRBV4-2 and TRBJ2-7, with D possibly being TRBD2 (6 bases). The CDR3 covers 15 residues. V gave up 0 bases and J gave up 6 bases, with 15 bases separating them. Germline loops: CDR1 LGHNA, CDR2 YNFKEQ. Here the CDR3 DNA reads TGTGCCAGCAGCCAAGATCGAACTAGCAGGTCCGAGCAGTACTTC. It translates to CASSQDRTSRSEQYF.

The chain uses TRBV20-1 and TRBJ2-2, with no clear D. V lost 2 bases to trimming and J lost 1 base, with 11 bases between them. The CDR3 runs 15 residues. In germline, CDR1 is DFQATT, CDR2 SNEGSKA (reference sequence). This CDR3 reads CSARTTHRNTGELFF. In nucleotides, the CDR3 is TGCAGTGCTAGAACAACCCACAGGAACACCGGGGAGCTGTTTTTT.

This clonotype was detected only once. The gene calls are TRBV20-1 and TRBJ2-7, with 10 bases that match TRBD1. Germline assignment: CDR1 DFQATT and CDR2 SNEGSKA (reference sequence). With V trimmed by 5 bases and J by 3 bases, 10 bases remained unmatched. The CDR3 runs to 15 residues. The CDR3, as DNA: TGCAGTGCTCAATTCCCCAGGACAGGGGGCTACGAGCAGTACTTC. This encodes CSAQFPRTGGYEQYF.

V and J are TRBV20-1 and TRBJ1-5; no clear D. The V gene's germline CDR1 is DFQATT and CDR2 SNEGSKA (reference sequence). The ends were cut back, 3 bases at V and 0 bases at J, with 9 bases in the middle. The CDR3 contains 14 residues. The CDR3 loop is CSASVQDSNQPQHF. Written as DNA, the CDR3 is TGCAGTGCTAGCGTACAAGATAGCAATCAGCCCCAGCATTTT.

V and J are TRBV29-1 and TRBJ2-1; TRBD2 matches at 9 bases. The ends lost 3 bases at V and 2 bases at J; junction bases unmatched: 2. Germline CDR1 and CDR2: SQVTM and ANQGSEA. The CDR3 runs 14 residues. CDR3 bases: TGCAGCGTTGACAGCGGGGGGCCCTACAATGAGCAGTTCTTC. This sequence encodes CSVDSGGPYNEQFF.

The count of this clonotype is one. The chain employs TRBV20-1 and TRBJ1-1; D is perhaps TRBD1 (5 bases). CDR3 length: 14 amino acids. Germline V gives CDR1 DFQATT, CDR2 SNEGSKA (reference sequence). Between the trimmed V and J ends, which lost 4 bases and 1 base, there was a span of 13 bases. In DNA, the CDR3 is TGCAGTGCTAAAGGGGCGGCAGGGAACACTGAAGCTTTCTTT. Amino acid sequence: CSAKGAAGNTEAFF.

The chain links TRBV19 to TRBJ1-1, with a tentative D call TRBD1 (5 bases). The CDR3 extends over 15 amino acids. Trimming left V 5 bases short and J 1 base short, with 14 bases between. Germline CDR1 and CDR2: LNHDA and SQIVND (reference sequence). CDR3 DNA: TGTGCCAGTAGTGGAATGGGACGGAGGAACACTGAAGCTTTCTTT. Protein: CASSGMGRRNTEAFF.

This chain links TRBV4-2 with TRBJ2-1, with a possible D match to TRBD2 (7 bases). V was trimmed by 3 bases and J by 6 bases, leaving 18 bases between them. This CDR3 region has 16 residues. Germline V CDR1 and CDR2: LGHNA, YNFKEQ. The CDR3 bases are TGTGCCAGCAGCCAGCAGATGGGGGGGGGCCGCAATGAGCAGTTCTTC. As protein: CASSQQMGGGRNEQFF.

The CDR3 here is CATSRGATSGRPTGELFF. The CDR3, as DNA: TGTGCCACCAGCAGAGGAGCAACTAGCGGGAGACCCACCGGGGAGCTGTTTTTT. The chain joins TRBV15 to TRBJ2-2, with 11 bases lining up with TRBD2. V was pared by 1 base and J by 4 bases, with 8 bases of the junction left unmatched. From germline, CDR1 is LNHNV and CDR2 YYDKDF (reference sequence). The CDR3 is made up of 18 amino acids.

The rearrangement uses TRBV2 and TRBJ2-5; the match to TRBD2 covers 8 bases. The CDR3 loop spans 14 amino acids. Germline V CDR1 and CDR2: SNHLY, FYNNEI. Losses at the gene ends were 7 bases for V and 1 base for J; bases not matched to a gene: 5. Written as DNA, the CDR3 is TGTGCCAGCAAGGTAGCGGGGTTCCAAGAGACCCAGTACTTC. Its protein is CASKVAGFQETQYF.

This clonotype was seen just once. V and J are TRBV3-1 and TRBJ2-5, with D tentatively TRBD2 (5 bases). This CDR3 spans 15 amino acids. The germline CDR1 and CDR2 sequences are LGHDT and YNNKEL (reference sequence). The ends were cut back, 4 bases at V and 5 bases at J, with 17 bases in the middle. This CDR3 is CASSLQDIRGETQYF. DNA for the CDR3: TGTGCCAGCAGCCTCCAAGACATCCGAGGGGAGACCCAGTACTTC.

The chain links TRBV4-1 to TRBJ2-3, with a weak D call TRBD1 (5 bases). The germline gives CDR1 MGHRA, CDR2 YSYEKL. V lost 1 base and J lost 0, with 8 bases in between. The CDR3 runs to 15 residues. The CDR3 nucleotides are TGCGCCAGCAGCCAAGTAGGGGTTAGCACAGATACGCAGTATTTT. This translates into CASSQVGVSTDTQYF.